The next 32 T cell receptor beta chains were all read from a single sample in a study of blood T cell repertoires in COVID-19. The data were produced by immunoSEQ multiplex PCR, yet TCRdb's version contains in-frame clones alone and is incomplete. The sample has about 130,000 clones; roughly 90% are singletons. Sequenced sample: peripheral blood. The receptors stem from a woman of 80 years or more with acute or convalescent COVID-19.

The chain recombines TRBV2 with TRBJ2-5, with 10 bases aligning to TRBD2. Germline CDR1 is SNHLY and CDR2 is FYNNEI. V lost 7 bases to trimming and J lost 4 bases; unmatched junction nucleotides: 9. The CDR3 length is 15 residues. CDR3 loop: CASKGERGGLETQYF. CDR3 sequence (DNA): TGTGCCAGCAAGGGAGAGCGGGGGGGCCTAGAGACCCAGTACTTC.

J is TRBJ1-4 and V is TRBV3-1 (or the pseudogene TRBV3-2); D is undetermined. Germline CDR1 and CDR2: LGHDT and YNNKEL (reference sequence). This CDR3 contains 15 residues. V lost 4 bases and J 8 bases, leaving 17 bases between the germline ends. CDR3 sequence (DNA): TGTGCCAGCAGCCGGCGGTTCTTCGTCAGCGAAAAACTGTTTTTT. As protein: CASSRRFFVSEKLFF.

The J gene is TRBJ2-5, the V gene TRBV9, with TRBD2 matching 8 bases. This CDR3 comprises 15 residues. The germline V gene encodes CDR1 SGDLS and CDR2 YYNGEE. V shed 3 bases, J shed 4 bases, and the junction held 8 bases outside the gene matches. CDR3: CASSAFGGARETQYF. CDR3 DNA sequence: TGTGCCAGCAGCGCCTTCGGGGGGGCACGAGAGACCCAGTACTTC.

The chain couples TRBV19 to TRBJ1-5; D is possibly TRBD1 (6 bases). This CDR3 is 14 amino acids long. Germline CDR1 reads LNHDA; CDR2 reads SQIVND (reference sequence). V lost 2 bases and J lost 6, with 11 bases in between. The CDR3 is CASSIPQGIQPQHF. The CDR3 DNA is TGTGCCAGTAGTATACCCCAGGGGATTCAGCCCCAGCATTTT. Looking up the rest from reference TRBV19 and TRBJ1-5 gives the full variable domain: DGGITQSPKYLFRKEGQNVTLSCEQNLNHDAMYWYRQDPGQGLRLIYYSQIVNDFQKGDIAEGYSVSREKKESFPLTVTSAQKNPTAFYLCASSIPQGIQPQHFGDGTRLSIL.

V and J are TRBV6-5 and TRBJ1-2; 8 bases match TRBD1. CDR1 and CDR2 (germline): MNHEY, SVGAGI. The V and J ends lost 5 bases and 4 bases, in that order; junction bases with no gene match: 6. CDR3 size: 14 residues. The CDR3 protein is CASSTRQGSYGYTF. Here the CDR3 DNA reads TGTGCCAGCAGTACCCGACAGGGGAGCTATGGCTACACCTTC.

The chain uses TRBV7-2 and TRBJ1-1; tentative D call: TRBD1 (5 bases). Germline V gives CDR1 SGHTA, CDR2 FQGNSA. The CDR3 contains 17 residues. The V gene lost 5 bases and the J gene lost 7 bases, with 26 bases spanning the gap. The CDR3 DNA follows: TGTGCCAGCAGCAAAAGGCCCGTGGGGGGATCGAACGGTGAAGCTTTCTTT. It encodes CASSKRPVGGSNGEAFF.

J is TRBJ1-4 and V is TRBV5-6; tentatively, D is TRBD1 (6 bases). V was trimmed by 3 bases and J by 8 bases, leaving 14 bases between them. The germline V gene encodes CDR1 SGHDT and CDR2 YYEEEE. The CDR3 is 14 amino acids. The CDR3 region has the DNA TGTGCCAGCAGCTCTGAACAGGGTTGGGAAAAACTGTTTTTT. Its protein is CASSSEQGWEKLFF.

This chain connects TRBV9 to TRBJ1-2, with 9 bases matching TRBD1. The CDR3 sequence is 14 residues long. V lost 4 bases to trimming and J lost 6 bases; unmatched junction nucleotides: 7. Germline V CDR1 and CDR2: SGDLS, YYNGEE. The DNA of the CDR3 is TGTGCCAGCAGCCTCGCGGACAGGGGTGATGGCTACACCTTC. Protein product: CASSLADRGDGYTF. The whole variable domain, filled in from reference TRBV9 and TRBJ1-2, reads DSGVTQTPKHLITATGQRVTLRCSPRSGDLSVYWYQQSLDQGLQFLIQYYNGEERAKGNILERFSAQQFPDLHSELNLSSLELGDSALYFCASSLADRGDGYTFGSGTRLTVV.

The V and J genes are TRBV11-3 and TRBJ2-2; 8 bases are shared with TRBD2. V shed 6 bases and J 4 bases; nucleotides not matched to a gene: 4. Germline V lookup: CDR1 SGHNT, CDR2 YENEEA. The CDR3 has 14 residues. CDR3 DNA: TGTGCCAGCAGTCCGGGACTAGTCACCGGGGAGCTGTTTTTT. It codes for CASSPGLVTGELFF. The full variable domain, in which reference TRBV11-3 and TRBJ2-2 provide the parts outside the CDR3, is EAGVVQSPRYKIIEKKQPVAFWCNPISGHNTLYWYLQNLGQGPELLIRYENEEAVDDSQLPKDRFSAERLKGVDSTLKIQPAELGDSAVYLCASSPGLVTGELFFGEGSRLTVL.

As regards this clone: The same CDR3 arises from other DNA sequences in this sample as well. The rearrangement links TRBV5-1 to TRBJ2-5, with TRBD1 as a possible D gene (6 bases). V shed 4 bases and J shed 5 bases, with 6 bases lying between them. CDR1 and CDR2 (germline): SGHRS, YFSETQ. The CDR3 sequence is 11 residues long. Here the CDR3 reads CASSTGETQYF. CDR3 in DNA: TGCGCCAGCAGCACAGGGGAGACCCAGTACTTC.

This clone came up a few times. The chain links TRBV7-9 to TRBJ2-2; D might be TRBD1 (6 bases). The germline gives CDR1 SEHNR, CDR2 FQNEAQ (reference sequence). Trimming removed 5 bases at V and 7 bases at J, with 20 bases between. The CDR3 sequence is 16 residues long. The CDR3 DNA is TGTGCCAGCAGCAATGATTATGGACAGTCGGACGGGGAGCTGTTTTTT. It codes for CASSNDYGQSDGELFF.

The chain uses TRBV27 and TRBJ2-7, with 7 bases that match TRBD1. J lost 5 bases, V lost 5 bases, and 6 bases had no gene match. The CDR3 has 13 amino acids. Germline CDR1 is MNHEY and CDR2 is SMNVEV (reference sequence). DNA of the CDR3: TGTGCCAGCAGTCTAGGACAGGTCGACGAGCAGTACTTC. Its protein product is CASSLGQVDEQYF.

The V and J genes are TRBV10-3 and TRBJ2-1; a possible D gene is TRBD2 (6 bases). CDR1 is ENHRY, CDR2 SYGVKD, per germline. The CDR3 totals 15 residues. V was cut by 2 bases and J by 7 bases, with 15 bases left in between. CDR3 region: CAISERVPGRNEQFF. DNA of the CDR3: TGTGCCATCAGTGAGCGAGTTCCTGGGAGGAATGAGCAGTTCTTC.

The chain couples TRBV5-8 to TRBJ1-2; the D gene is possibly TRBD1 (5 bases). Germline V lookup: CDR1 SGHTS, CDR2 YDEGEE. This CDR3 region has 13 residues. Trimming shortened V by 0 bases and J by 4 bases, and 7 bases separated the two germline ends. DNA for the CDR3: TGTGCCAGCAGCTTGGGGGGCGGCTATGGCTACACCTTC. Translating gives CASSLGGGYGYTF.

This clone was observed a single time. The chain couples TRBV9 to TRBJ2-5; D might be TRBD1 (5 bases). The CDR3 spans 13 residues. Germline V gene sequence: CDR1 SGDLS, CDR2 YYNGEE. The ends were cut back, 5 bases at V and 5 bases at J, with 13 bases in the middle. The CDR3 loop reads CASSRQYGETQYF. CDR3 sequence (DNA): TGTGCCAGCAGTCGACAGTACGGGGAGACCCAGTACTTC.

This clone has just one count. The chain uses TRBV9 and TRBJ1-4; 7 positions match TRBD1. Germline V lookup: CDR1 SGDLS, CDR2 YYNGEE. Losses at the gene ends were 3 bases for V and 5 bases for J; bases not matched to a gene: 7. This CDR3 has 15 amino acids. The CDR3: CASSGRDRVNEKLFF. The CDR3 DNA follows: TGTGCCAGCAGCGGAAGGGACAGAGTGAATGAAAAACTGTTTTTT.

The chain recombines TRBV6-5 with TRBJ1-2; D unclear. The germline V gene has CDR1 MNHEY and CDR2 SVGAGI. This CDR3 has 13 residues. Trimming shortened V by 0 bases and J by 8 bases, and 10 bases separated the two germline ends. CDR3 in DNA: TGTGCCAGCAGTTACTCCAGGACTTGGGGCTACACCTTC. Translation: CASSYSRTWGYTF.

The gene calls are TRBV18 and TRBJ1-2, with TRBD1 matching over 9 bases. Germline trimming cut 3 bases from V and 1 base from J; bases unmatched to any gene: 3. Germline-derived CDR1 and CDR2 are KGHSH and LQKENI. This CDR3 spans 15 amino acids. DNA for the CDR3: TGTGCCAGCTCACCGGGGACAGGGAGTAACTATGGCTACACCTTC. It encodes CASSPGTGSNYGYTF.

The chain joins TRBV6-5 to TRBJ1-5, with TRBD1 matching over 9 bases. In germline, CDR1 is MNHEY, CDR2 SVGAGI. This CDR3 contains 14 residues. The V segment lost 0 bases and the J segment 7 bases; nucleotides outside the gene matches: 1. The DNA of the CDR3 is TGTGCCAGCAGTTACTCGGACAGGGGACAGCCCCAGCATTTT. It yields the protein CASSYSDRGQPQHF.

Concerning this clone: This CDR3 is also generated by other DNA sequences in the sample. V usage is TRBV5-4 and J usage is TRBJ2-1; 7 nucleotides line up with TRBD1. J gave up 0 bases and V 0 bases, and 0 bases lay outside the gene matches. CDR1 and CDR2 from the germline V gene are SGHNT and YYREEE (reference sequence). The CDR3 covers 15 residues. The CDR3 is CASSLGDSSYNEQFF. The CDR3 nucleotides are TGTGCCAGCAGCTTGGGGGACAGCTCCTACAATGAGCAGTTCTTC.

The chain's CDR3 is CASSRPAGGQETQYF. The CDR3 DNA reads TGTGCCAGCAGTCGTCCAGCGGGAGGACAGGAGACCCAGTACTTC. This chain joins TRBV11-2 and TRBJ2-5, with 9 bases aligning to TRBD2. Germline V CDR1 and CDR2: SGHAT, FQNNGV. The CDR3 contains 15 residues. With 6 bases clipped from V and 5 bases from J, the junction kept 10 bases outside the gene matches.

With regard to this clone: Other DNA sequences of this sample code for an identical CDR3. The chain's CDR3 is CASSDRGDTEAFF. The CDR3 bases are TGTGCCAGTAGTGACAGGGGGGACACTGAAGCTTTCTTT. The chain joins TRBV19 to TRBJ1-1; TRBD1 agrees at 9 bases. V gave up 5 bases and J gave up 3 bases; unmatched junction bases: 1. This CDR3 region has 13 residues. The germline gives CDR1 LNHDA, CDR2 SQIVND (reference sequence).

V is TRBV6-5 and J is TRBJ2-1; 8 bases align to TRBD2. The CDR3 contains 13 residues. Germline V gene lookup returns CDR1 MNHEY and CDR2 SVGAGI. V gave up 2 bases and J gave up 14 bases; unmatched junction bases: 8. The CDR3 spells CASSYASGGKKFF. CDR3 nucleotide sequence: TGTGCCAGCAGTTACGCCTCGGGGGGGAAGAAGTTCTTC.

The sample holds one count of this clone. The chain is built from TRBV19 and TRBJ2-1, with D perhaps TRBD1 (6 bases). The CDR3 totals 15 residues. Between the trimmed V and J ends, which lost 5 bases and 2 bases, there was a span of 13 bases. From germline, CDR1 is LNHDA and CDR2 SQIVND (reference sequence). The CDR3 DNA is TGTGCCAGTAGTCTGACAGGTGTTACCTACAATGAGCAGTTCTTC. Translating it yields CASSLTGVTYNEQFF.

This chain links TRBV9 with TRBJ2-5; 7 bases are shared with TRBD1. CDR1 is SGDLS and CDR2 is YYNGEE in the germline V gene. V gave up 4 bases and J gave up 2 bases; unmatched junction bases: 8. This CDR3 contains 15 residues. The CDR3 is CASSRMGQSQETQYF. Here the CDR3 DNA reads TGTGCCAGCAGCCGGATGGGACAGTCTCAAGAGACCCAGTACTTC. The complete variable domain, with remaining parts taken from reference TRBV9 and TRBJ2-5, reads DSGVTQTPKHLITATGQRVTLRCSPRSGDLSVYWYQQSLDQGLQFLIQYYNGEERAKGNILERFSAQQFPDLHSELNLSSLELGDSALYFCASSRMGQSQETQYFGPGTRLLVL.

This chain links TRBV2 with TRBJ1-5, with D unclear. The CDR3 covers 13 residues. Germline assignment: CDR1 SNHLY and CDR2 FYNNEI. Deletions cut 8 bases from V and 3 bases from J, with 11 bases between. The CDR3 nucleotides read TGTGCCAGCGCCCGGGAGTACAATCAGCCCCAGCATTTT. The encoded protein is CASAREYNQPQHF.

This chain links TRBV19 with TRBJ2-1; TRBD2 matches at 13 bases. This CDR3 region has 19 residues. Germline V gene data show CDR1 as LNHDA and CDR2 as SQIVND (reference sequence). The junction had 15 bases not matched to a gene; V was cut back by 3 bases and J by 7 bases. The CDR3 loop reads CASSMRGATSGGPGNEQFF. The CDR3 nucleotides read TGTGCCAGTAGTATGAGAGGGGCGACTAGCGGGGGGCCGGGGAATGAGCAGTTCTTC. Looking up the rest from reference TRBV19 and TRBJ2-1 gives the full variable domain: DGGITQSPKYLFRKEGQNVTLSCEQNLNHDAMYWYRQDPGQGLRLIYYSQIVNDFQKGDIAEGYSVSREKKESFPLTVTSAQKNPTAFYLCASSMRGATSGGPGNEQFFGPGTRLTVL.

This sequence joins TRBV28 and TRBJ1-2; 7 nucleotides align to TRBD1. The V gene end was trimmed by 3 bases and the J gene end by 4 bases; junction bases not matched to a gene: 8. From germline, CDR1 is MDHEN and CDR2 SYDVKM. The CDR3 is 15 residues long. The CDR3 nucleotides read TGTGCCAGCAGTTTCCCTGGACAGGTGGGCTATGGCTACACCTTC. This sequence encodes CASSFPGQVGYGYTF.

This chain uses TRBV7-8 with TRBJ1-1, with D hard to call. The V gene lost 8 bases and the J gene lost 1 base, with 20 bases spanning the gap. There are 16 residues in the CDR3. CDR1 and CDR2 from the germline V gene are SGHVS and FQNEAQ. The CDR3 spells CASRPQRHPSNTEAFF. The CDR3 nucleotides read TGTGCCAGCCGGCCGCAGAGACACCCTTCGAACACTGAAGCTTTCTTT.

The count of this clone is one. CDR3 amino acids: CASSGHAQGNYGYTF. The CDR3 region has the DNA TGTGCCAGCAGTGGACATGCACAGGGAAACTATGGCTACACCTTC. The V and J genes are TRBV2 and TRBJ1-2, with D maybe TRBD1 (6 bases). Germline CDR1 SNHLY, CDR2 FYNNEI. V lost 4 bases and J lost 2, with 14 bases in between. The CDR3 runs to 15 residues.

This chain uses TRBV19 with TRBJ2-2; 10 nucleotides align to TRBD1. V lost 3 bases, J lost 15 bases, and 7 bases stayed unmatched. This CDR3 spans 13 amino acids. CDR1 is LNHDA and CDR2 is SQIVND in the germline V gene (reference sequence). The CDR3 DNA reads TGTGCCAGTAGTATTGAGGGGACAGGGGCGTTGTTTTTT. Protein product: CASSIEGTGALFF.

This clone was observed a handful of times. This chain uses TRBV19 with TRBJ2-1; 15 bases map to TRBD2. The CDR3 has 18 residues. V was pared by 5 bases and J by 3 bases, with 8 bases of the junction left unmatched. Per germline, CDR1 LNHDA and CDR2 SQIVND (reference sequence). The DNA of the CDR3 is TGTGCCAGTAGTCTACGGACTAGCGGGGGGGCCCTCTACAATGAGCAGTTCTTC. This gives the protein CASSLRTSGGALYNEQFF.